The source of this T cell receptor (beta chain) is a study of CD8 T cells in Susac syndrome. Findings and limits, study-wide: TCR sequencing and HLA analysis covered a relatively small number of individuals.

This clonotype has a handful of counts. What it binds is not known. An input of roughly 0.5 to 1 ug of RNA was subjected to reverse transcription using random hexamers. MiXCR, applied by TCRdb to the immunoSEQ multiplex PCR reads, yields one record per CDR3 protein. The table shows about 22,000 distinct CDR3 sequences, with approximately 93% occurring only once. The T cells that were sequenced for TCR beta were CD8+ and CD4+ cells from blood. As controls, healthy donors matched for age and sex were used. This sequence was found in a human donor in good health. The sequenced sample consisted of CD8+ T cells from PBMCs.

The CDR3 sequence is CASSLRLAGLADTQYF. CDR3 sequence (DNA): TGTGCCAGCAGCCTCCGACTAGCGGGGTTGGCAGATACGCAGTATTTT. This chain joins TRBV7-2 and TRBJ2-3; 11 nucleotides align to TRBD2. The trim removed 5 bases at V and 4 bases at J, leaving 8 bases unmatched. CDR1 is SGHTA, CDR2 FQGNSA, per germline. There are 16 residues in the CDR3. Supplemented by reference TRBV7-2 and TRBJ2-3, the full variable domain reads GAGVSQSPSNKVTEKGKDVELRCDPISGHTALYWYRQSLGQGLEFLIYFQGNSAPDKSGLPSDRFSAERTGGSVSTLTIQRTQQEDSAVYLCASSLRLAGLADTQYFGPGTRLTVL.